The T cell receptor (beta chain) described here comes from a study of blood T cell dynamics during melanoma immunotherapy. Whole-study context: Standard first-line treatment here was pembrolizumab or nivolumab plus ipilimumab in metastatic melanoma.

With V trimmed by 5 bases and J by 8 bases, 10 bases remained unmatched. The CDR3 is 15 residues long. The V gene's germline CDR1 is LNHDA and CDR2 SQIVND (reference sequence). Time point described: pre-treatment baseline. Patients had no prior systemic cancer treatment, immunosuppressants or other active cancers. Libraries were prepared by immunoSEQ multiplex PCR; TCRdb keeps only in-frame clonotypes and omits some of them. The repertoire holds around 8,100 clones, with over 65% as singletons. The sequencing here drew on blood, taken from a patient treated with checkpoint blockade. This sequence joins TRBV19 and TRBJ2-1; TRBD1 matches 9 bases. This clonotype was sampled from a human donor with melanoma. The CDR3 is CASSARPQGAHEQFF. CDR3 DNA: TGTGCCAGTAGTGCCCGACCACAGGGGGCCCATGAGCAGTTCTTC.